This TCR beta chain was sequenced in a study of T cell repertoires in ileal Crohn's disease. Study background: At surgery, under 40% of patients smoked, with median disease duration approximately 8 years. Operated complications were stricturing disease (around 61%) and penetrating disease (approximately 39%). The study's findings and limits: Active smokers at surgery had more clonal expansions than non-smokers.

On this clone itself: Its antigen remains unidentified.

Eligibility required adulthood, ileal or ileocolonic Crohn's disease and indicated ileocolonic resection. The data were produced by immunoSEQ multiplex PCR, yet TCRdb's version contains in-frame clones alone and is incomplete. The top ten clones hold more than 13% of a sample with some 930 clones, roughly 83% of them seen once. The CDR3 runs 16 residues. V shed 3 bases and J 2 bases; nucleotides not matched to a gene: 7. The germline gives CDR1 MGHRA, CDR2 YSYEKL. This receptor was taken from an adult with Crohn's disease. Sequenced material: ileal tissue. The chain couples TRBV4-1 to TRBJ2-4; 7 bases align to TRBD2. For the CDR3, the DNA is TGCGCCAGCAGCCATATAACAGCGGGGCCCAAAAACATTCAGTACTTC. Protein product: CASSHITAGPKNIQYF.